One T cell receptor beta chain is described in this entry. Its antigen remains unknown. This sample was taken from a study of shared clonotypes between healthy human individuals. Study summary: Each donor's CD8 memory used one plate, CD8 naive two, each CD4 subset three. Whole-study findings and limits: The genetic and exposure-history diversity represented was limited by few donors.

The CDR3 covers 16 residues. Trimming took 5 bases from V and 6 from J, leaving 19 bases between them. Germline loops: CDR1 SNHLY, CDR2 FYNNEI. Genomic DNA from each subset was divided evenly over several immunoSEQ plates. Profiled with immunoSEQ multiplex PCR; TCRdb holds only in-frame clones, not every one. In the table there are more than 2 million clones, 95% of which are singletons. Sequencing was carried out using naive CD4+ T cells sorted from blood. Subset defined: CD45RA+ positively selected. The TCR comes from a man between 18 and 29 years old in good health. The chain combines TRBV2 with TRBJ2-2; D may be TRBD1 or TRBD2 (5 bases each). This CDR3 reads CASSPRDAGSPGELFF. The CDR3 coding sequence is TGTGCCAGCAGTCCTAGGGACGCCGGATCCCCCGGGGAGCTGTTTTTT.